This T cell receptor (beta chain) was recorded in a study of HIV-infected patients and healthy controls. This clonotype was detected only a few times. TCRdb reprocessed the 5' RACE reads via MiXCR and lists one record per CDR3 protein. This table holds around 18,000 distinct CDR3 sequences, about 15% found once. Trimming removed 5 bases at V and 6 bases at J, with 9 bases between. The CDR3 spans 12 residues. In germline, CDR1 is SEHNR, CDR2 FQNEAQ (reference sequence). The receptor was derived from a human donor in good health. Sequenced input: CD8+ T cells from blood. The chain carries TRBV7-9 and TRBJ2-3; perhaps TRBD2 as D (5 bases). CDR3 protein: CASSVEGDTQYF. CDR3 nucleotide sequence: TGTGCCAGCAGCGTAGAGGGCGATACGCAGTATTTT.